This note documents a single T cell receptor (beta chain) sequence. Its antigen remains unidentified. The junction departs from germline at one end; a sequencing error may be responsible. Vbeta (60) and Jbeta (13) primers were used in the PCR. Sequencing was performed with immunoSEQ multiplex PCR; in TCRdb, only in-frame clones are kept and a portion is missing. Seen here are some 200,000 clones, over 80% observed once, and the top ten hold over 5.5%. These data originate in a study of cytomegalovirus exposure and HLA in healthy donors. Study-level information: The roughly 120 million unique TCR beta sequences, from roughly 170 million T cells, were found by an earlier analysis. Notes on the study in general: High sensitivity and specificity were reportedly achieved when the classifier diagnosed cytomegalovirus status. Most sequenced TCRs were rare (though some public TCRs occurred in many donors).

This sequence was found in a man aged 35 to 55 in good health and CMV-seropositive. Sequencing input: PBMCs.

In nucleotides, the CDR3 is TGTGCCAGCAGCTTAACGGGTACAGAAACCGGGGAGCTATTTTTT. Protein: CASSLTGTETGELFF. The genes are TRBV7-3 and TRBJ2-2; D might be TRBD2 (5 bases). The CDR3 length is 15 residues. Germline V CDR1 and CDR2: SGHTA, FQGTGA.